This entry lists 21 T cell receptor beta chains sequenced from one sample in a study of cytomegalovirus exposure and HLA in healthy donors. PCR used 60 Vbeta primers and 13 Jbeta primers. The table came from immunoSEQ multiplex PCR; TCRdb's copy has only in-frame clones and leaves some out. This table has 150,000 to 200,000 clones, roughly 13% appearing once. The material sequenced was PBMCs. The receptors shown here come from a man between 50 and 59 years old in good health and CMV-seropositive.

The rearrangement links TRBV5-1 to TRBJ1-2; 8 bases fit TRBD1. The germline V gene has CDR1 SGHRS and CDR2 YFSETQ. The CDR3 loop spans 12 amino acids. After removal of 4 bases from V and 7 bases from J, the junction contained 3 bases not matched to a gene. The CDR3 sequence: CASSQDRVGYTF. DNA of the CDR3: TGCGCCAGCAGCCAGGACAGGGTTGGCTACACCTTC.

The table lists this clone with a few counts. The rearrangement uses TRBV6-5 and TRBJ1-4; D unclear. Germline V gene data show CDR1 as MNHEY and CDR2 as SVGAGI. Deletions cut 4 bases from V and 5 bases from J, with 8 bases between. The CDR3 spans 13 residues. The CDR3 sequence: CASSFRGNEKLFF. CDR3 DNA sequence: TGTGCCAGCAGTTTTCGAGGGAATGAAAAACTGTTTTTT.

The rearrangement links TRBV5-1 to TRBJ1-5; D gene uncertain. CDR1 is SGHRS, CDR2 YFSETQ, per germline. The CDR3 is 14 residues long. The germline V and J ends were trimmed by 0 bases and 9 bases, with 13 bases remaining between them. For the CDR3, the DNA is TGCGCCAGCAGCTTGGGTGTGGGAGTCACGCCCCAGCATTTT. Its translation: CASSLGVGVTPQHF.

The sample holds a few counts of this clone. The chain is built from TRBV19 and TRBJ1-5; a weak D match, TRBD1 (5 bases). The CDR3 consists of 15 residues. V lost 3 bases, J lost 1 base, and 10 bases lay in between. Germline loops: CDR1 LNHDA, CDR2 SQIVND (reference sequence). CDR3 DNA: TGTGCCAGTAGTATCACGCGGGACAGCAATCAGCCCCAGCATTTT. Translation: CASSITRDSNQPQHF.

This clone was found many times. This sequence joins TRBV6-5 and TRBJ2-7; 9 bases map to TRBD1. Trimming at V came to 0 bases and at J to 1 base, leaving 4 bases not matched to a gene. This CDR3 spans 16 amino acids. Germline CDR1 is MNHEY and CDR2 is SVGAGI. CDR3 in DNA: TGTGCCAGCAGTTACTCCGACAGGGGGAGATCCTACGAGCAGTACTTC. Protein: CASSYSDRGRSYEQYF.

This clone appeared a few times. CDR3: CASSPEFETQYF. CDR3 in DNA: TGTGCCAGCTCACCGGAGTTTGAGACCCAGTACTTC. The gene calls are TRBV18 and TRBJ2-5; D is ambiguous. CDR1 is KGHSH, CDR2 LQKENI, per germline. V was shortened by 3 bases and J by 5 bases, with 7 bases between the two germline ends. The CDR3 is 12 residues long.

In its sample, this clone was seen a few times. This chain connects TRBV28 to TRBJ1-5; TRBD1 matches at 7 bases. The germline CDR1 and CDR2 sequences are MDHEN and SYDVKM. The V and J ends lost 7 bases and 11 bases, in that order; junction bases with no gene match: 5. This CDR3 comprises 11 residues. The CDR3 DNA is TGTGCCAGCACCCCAGGGGGGTCCCAGCATTTT. Amino acid sequence: CASTPGGSQHF.

A few counts support this clone. The chain combines TRBV11-2 with TRBJ1-2; the D is unclear. Germline CDR1 reads SGHAT; CDR2 reads FQNNGV. The CDR3 extends over 14 amino acids. V was pared by 5 bases and J by 0 bases, with 10 bases between. The CDR3 DNA follows: TGTGCCAGCAGCCCCCTGGGCGCTAACTATGGCTACACCTTC. This encodes CASSPLGANYGYTF.

This clone came up a few times. The chain uses TRBV7-9 and TRBJ2-6, with 12 bases aligning to TRBD1. V trimming: 3 bases; J trimming: 2 bases; junction bases outside the gene matches: 2. The CDR3 runs to 17 residues. Germline CDR1 and CDR2: SEHNR and FQNEAQ (reference sequence). DNA of the CDR3: TGTGCCAGCAGCTTGGGACAGGGGGCGGCTGGGGCCAACGTCCTGACTTTC. Translating it yields CASSLGQGAAGANVLTF.

The rearrangement links TRBV6-7 to TRBJ2-3, with no clear D. TRBV6-7 falls under the ORF class, with uncertain function. Trimming shortened V by 6 bases and J by 2 bases, and 12 bases separated the two germline ends. The length of the CDR3 is 14 residues. The CDR3 DNA follows: TGTGCCAGCAGGCTAGGTGAACACACAGATACGCAGTATTTT. Protein product: CASRLGEHTDTQYF.

The chain has TRBV11-3 and TRBJ2-2; 9 bases match TRBD2. The junction had 7 bases not matched to a gene; V was cut back by 2 bases and J by 6 bases. The germline CDR1 and CDR2 sequences are SGHNT and YENEEA. CDR3 length: 16 residues. The CDR3 sequence: CASSLYLAGGPGELFF. The CDR3, as DNA: TGTGCCAGCAGCTTATACTTGGCGGGGGGGCCCGGGGAGCTGTTTTTT.

This clone appeared a few times. The chain combines TRBV4-2 with TRBJ1-6, with a possible D match to TRBD1 (6 bases). Per the germline V gene, CDR1 is LGHNA and CDR2 is YNFKEQ. Trimming shortened V by 4 bases and J by 5 bases, and 9 bases separated the two germline ends. The CDR3 spans 14 residues. CDR3 sequence (DNA): TGTGCCAGCAGCCCTGGACAGAATAATTCACCCCTCCACTTT. Residues: CASSPGQNNSPLHF.

This clone appeared a few times. The chain employs TRBV5-4 and TRBJ1-1, with 7 bases matching TRBD1. The CDR3 runs to 14 residues. The germline V gene encodes CDR1 SGHNT and CDR2 YYREEE (reference sequence). V dropped 0 bases and J dropped 6; count of bases not matched to a gene: 5. CDR3 sequence: CASSLAGGGSEAFF. In DNA, the CDR3 is TGTGCCAGCAGCTTGGCGGGAGGGGGCTCTGAAGCTTTCTTT. The variable domain in full, completed from reference TRBV5-4 and TRBJ1-1, reads ETGVTQSPTHLIKTRGQQVTLRCSSQSGHNTVSWYQQALGQGPQFIFQYYREEENGRGNFPPRFSGLQFPNYSSELNVNALELDDSALYLCASSLAGGGSEAFFGQGTRLTVV.

V and J are TRBV19 and TRBJ2-1; 14 bases map to TRBD2. Trimming took 6 bases from V and 1 from J; bases not matched to a gene: 11. This CDR3 has 19 amino acids. Germline V lookup: CDR1 LNHDA, CDR2 SQIVND (reference sequence). The CDR3 is CASSPRLAGGPRSYNEQFF. The CDR3 region has the DNA TGTGCCAGTAGCCCCCGACTAGCGGGGGGGCCTAGGTCCTACAATGAGCAGTTCTTC.

This chain joins TRBV6-8 and TRBJ2-7; tentative D call: TRBD1 (6 bases). Trimming took off 5 bases at V and 2 bases at J, with 13 bases between the two ends. Germline CDR1 is MNHGY and CDR2 is SAAAGT. The CDR3 totals 14 residues. This CDR3 is CASSGNRDAYEQYV. CDR3 nucleotide sequence: TGTGCCAGCAGTGGTAACAGGGACGCCTACGAGCAGTACGTC.

This clone was counted only a few times. This sequence joins TRBV2 and TRBJ2-3, with TRBD2 matching 8 bases. The trim removed 6 bases at V and 3 bases at J, leaving 5 bases unmatched. From germline, CDR1 is SNHLY and CDR2 FYNNEI. The CDR3 spans 14 residues. CDR3 residues: CASSLAGRTDTQYF. CDR3 DNA: TGTGCCAGCAGCTTAGCGGGGAGGACAGATACGCAGTATTTT.

The rearrangement links TRBV7-9 to TRBJ1-1, with a tentative D call TRBD1 (5 bases). The CDR3 extends over 16 amino acids. CDR1 and CDR2 (germline): SEHNR, FQNEAQ (reference sequence). The V end was cut by 1 base, the J end by 0 bases, with 12 bases between. Written as DNA, the CDR3 is TGTGCCAGCAGCTTAGAGAGTCCAGGGCTGAACACTGAAGCTTTCTTT. Protein: CASSLESPGLNTEAFF.

This rearrangement joins TRBV5-5 to TRBJ1-5; D perhaps matches TRBD1 (5 bases). Germline V gene sequence: CDR1 SGHKS, CDR2 YYEKEE (reference sequence). Trimming took 1 base from V and 1 from J, leaving 12 bases between them. This CDR3 has 16 residues. CDR3 in DNA: TGTGCCAGCAGCTTGACGGCGGGACTCAGCAATCAGCCCCAGCATTTT. Its protein product is CASSLTAGLSNQPQHF.

In its sample, this clone was seen a few times. The chain is built from TRBV7-2 and TRBJ1-3, with D uncertain. Trimming took off 2 bases at V and 4 bases at J, with 15 bases between the two ends. This CDR3 comprises 16 residues. Germline assignment: CDR1 SGHTA and CDR2 FQGNSA. The CDR3 DNA is TGTGCCAGCAGCTTAAGTCCGCAGCGAGGAGGAAACACCATATATTTT. This encodes CASSLSPQRGGNTIYF.

This clone was seen more than once but under ten times. The rearrangement links TRBV19 to TRBJ1-5, with no clear D. The ends were cut back, 3 bases at V and 8 bases at J, with 11 bases in the middle. Germline CDR1 and CDR2: LNHDA and SQIVND (reference sequence). The CDR3 consists of 13 residues. CDR3 coding DNA: TGTGCCAGTAGTATCGCACGGAGTGAGCCCCAGCATTTT. It codes for CASSIARSEPQHF.

A remark on this clone: This CDR3 fails to terminate in the conserved phenylalanine or tryptophan, so it likely reflects a read error. The chain recombines TRBV11-2 with TRBJ2-3, with 9 bases that match TRBD2. The CDR3 runs to 20 residues. J lost 1 base, V lost 0 bases, and 14 bases had no gene match. Per the germline V gene, CDR1 is SGHAT and CDR2 is FQNNGV. The CDR3, as DNA: TGTGCCAGCAGCTTAGACCCTAGCGGGGTTTTTCAAGGGGGCACAGATACGCAGTATGTT. Its translation: CASSLDPSGVFQGGTDTQYV.